This TCR beta chain was sequenced in a study of CD8+CD57+ T cells in acquired aplastic anemia. As for the study in general: Sorting CD4+ and CD8+ cells gave DNA averaging about 3.3 ug.

With 3 bases removed from V and 0 bases from J, the gap between germline ends came to 22 bases. CDR1 is SGDLS and CDR2 is YYNGEE in the germline V gene. This CDR3 is built from 18 residues. General study results and limits: Sharing between patients and controls was observed for twenty-nine CD8+ CDR3 sequences.

TCR beta VDJ combinations and CDR3 sequences were profiled from genomic DNA. MiXCR was run by TCRdb on the reads, yielding one entry per CDR3 protein. This table has a few hundred thousand distinct CDR3 sequences, around 63% appearing once. The count of this clonotype is one. The antigen remains undetermined. This TCR was recovered from a human donor in good health. The sequenced material came from sorted CD4+, CD8+, or CD8+CD57+ T cells (not recorded which) from PBMCs. The chain joins TRBV9 to TRBJ2-7; a weak D match, TRBD1 (6 bases). Here the CDR3 DNA reads TGTGCCAGCAGCGGCCAAAACGAGGCAGGGGAAAGCTCCTACGAGCAGTACTTC. Its protein is CASSGQNEAGESSYEQYF.